This is a list of T cell receptor beta chains from one sample in a study of monozygotic twins with inflammatory bowel disease. TCRdb re-analyzed the 5' RACE reads; it lists each CDR3 protein once, without DNA. The table for this sample gives some 170,000 distinct CDR3 sequences. Sequencing used blood. These receptors all stem from a human donor with ulcerative colitis or Crohn's disease, or a healthy co-twin of an affected twin (not recorded which). Each CDR3 is given with its conserved first and last residue.

TRBV7-2	TRBJ2-3	CASSLLAGVYDTQYF
TRBV7-3	TRBJ2-5	CASSPDAGLAGGTQYF
TRBV19	TRBJ1-5	CASSVSTGAGQPQHF
TRBV29-1	TRBJ1-2	CSVLGSYGYTF
TRBV7-7	TRBJ2-6	CASSPGRAISSGANVLTF
TRBV11-2	TRBJ2-3	CASSSGQGSAQYF
TRBV12-3/TRBV12-4	TRBJ2-5	CASSLRVGSWGQETQYF
TRBV6-1	TRBJ1-1	CASSPDRGGHTEAFF
TRBV5-1	TRBJ2-5	CASSLEETQYF
TRBV19	TRBJ1-5	CASRTYNQPQHF
TRBV18	TRBJ2-3	CASSRASCGDTQYF
TRBV12-3/TRBV12-4	TRBJ2-1	CASILLGGPYNEQFF
TRBV12-3/TRBV12-4	TRBJ1-2	CASTPRRTGGYGYTF
TRBV12-3/TRBV12-4	TRBJ1-5	CASSFGQGEGNQPQHF
TRBV7-9	TRBJ2-1	CASSSTREQFF
TRBV5-1	TRBJ2-6	CASRNPLSGANVLTF
TRBV11-2	TRBJ1-1	CASSLSRDEAFF
TRBV28	TRBJ2-1	CASSLLSSYNEQFF
TRBV7-2	TRBJ1-1	CASSPRRTGEAFF
TRBV5-1	TRBJ1-1	CASSFGTGQNTEAFF
TRBV20-1	TRBJ1-2	CSGNRANYGYTF
TRBV7-2	TRBJ1-2	CASSTRDRVYIGYTF
TRBV29-1	TRBJ2-1	CSVGLADNEQFF
TRBV7-3	TRBJ2-3	CASSLTDTDTQYF
TRBV3-1	TRBJ1-3	CASSQPVGGNTIYF
TRBV7-2	TRBJ1-2	CASSLGGGETYGYTF
TRBV18	TRBJ1-5	CASSREMGDNQPQHF
TRBV27	TRBJ1-1	CASSSPTGYGTEAFF
TRBV15	TRBJ2-7	CATSRDGYEQYF
TRBV3-1	TRBJ1-2	CASSQDRTYGYTF
TRBV19	TRBJ1-1	CASRTRAEGTEAFF
TRBV3-1	TRBJ2-3	CASSPGRGTDTQYF
TRBV5-5	TRBJ1-1	CASSAFRRANTEAFF
TRBV20-1	TRBJ2-7	CSAREGGWTSVTSSYEQYF
TRBV5-1	TRBJ2-1	CATRGTSGRGEQFF
TRBV20-1	TRBJ1-5	CSARDLANQPQHF
TRBV28	TRBJ1-5	CASSLSQGNQPQHF
TRBV5-6	TRBJ2-2	CASSLRDRAGELFF
TRBV6-5	TRBJ2-3	CASSWTGIDTQYF
TRBV20-1	TRBJ2-1	CSAPLGGGAPNEQFF
TRBV18	TRBJ2-7	CASSPPARHYEQYF
TRBV5-3	TRBJ1-1	CARSLGDILNTEAFF
TRBV19	TRBJ1-2	CASSISGINYGYTF
TRBV29-1	TRBJ1-4	CSVDSASRGEKLFF
TRBV29-1	TRBJ1-2	CSVEDANYGYTF
TRBV5-4	TRBJ2-1	CASSRQPGNEQFF
TRBV18	TRBJ2-3	CASSPRSDTQYF
TRBV20-1	TRBJ1-5	CSAEGRGASSNQPQHF
TRBV7-6	TRBJ2-5	CASSSPLTGLRETQYF
TRBV3-1	TRBJ2-4	CASSQATIQYF
TRBV28	TRBJ2-3	CASSLAGRTDTQYF
TRBV4-3	TRBJ2-5	CASSQDPPGHGGETQYF
TRBV3-1	TRBJ2-2	CASSEARHGPRVTGELFF
TRBV20-1	TRBJ2-7	CSARALGIRGGDSYEQYF
TRBV20-1	TRBJ2-6	CSAYPVGSGANVLTF
TRBV10-3	TRBJ2-1	CAISGGTSYNEQFF
TRBV4-3	TRBJ2-1	CASSGPGQGANEQFF
TRBV5-6	TRBJ1-6	CASSLLRDRGGLSLHF
TRBV7-3	TRBJ2-1	CASSLGGNTFNEQFF